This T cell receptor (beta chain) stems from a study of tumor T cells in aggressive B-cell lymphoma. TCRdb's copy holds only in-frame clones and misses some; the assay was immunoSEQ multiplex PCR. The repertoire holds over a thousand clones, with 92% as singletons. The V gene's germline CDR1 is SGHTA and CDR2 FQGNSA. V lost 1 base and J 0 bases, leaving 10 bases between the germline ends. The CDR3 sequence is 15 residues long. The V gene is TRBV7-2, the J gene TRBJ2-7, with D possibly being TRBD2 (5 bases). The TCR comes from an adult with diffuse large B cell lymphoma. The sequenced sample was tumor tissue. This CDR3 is CASSLVGGLSYEQYF. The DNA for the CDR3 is TGTGCCAGCAGCTTAGTTGGAGGTCTCTCCTACGAGCAGTACTTC.